This is a list of T cell receptor beta chains from one sample in a study of Ad26.COV2.S vaccination and SARS-CoV-2 variants. TCRdb's table, derived via immunoSEQ multiplex PCR, lists solely in-frame clones and lacks some. The table records roughly 400,000 clones, approximately 90% of them present only once. The sequencing here drew on peripheral blood, taken in a trial of Ad26.COV2.S vaccine versus placebo. Receptors originate from a person between 18 and 59 years old who received the Ad26.COV2.S COVID-19 vaccine or a placebo. CDR3s include the opening cysteine and the closing phenylalanine or tryptophan.

>TRBV10-3|TRBJ1-3
CAISERETQSGNTIYF
>TRBV5-1|TRBJ2-7
CASSLEGQGLYEQYF
>TRBV4-3|TRBJ2-5
CASSRRVELGETQYF
>TRBV2|TRBJ2-7
CASSESQPNTYEQYF
>TRBV5-1|TRBJ2-1
CASSLAKGWGRTPQNEQFF
>TRBV19|TRBJ2-2
CASSVDSFTGELFF
>TRBV7-9|TRBJ1-5
CASSQDGAGSQPQHF
>TRBV7-2|TRBJ2-1
CASSLERLAGGPWWNEQFF
>TRBV3-1/TRBV3-2|TRBJ1-2
CASSQVRGGGGGYTF
>TRBV29-1|TRBJ2-1
CSVLGTSVNEQFF
>TRBV11-2|TRBJ2-1
CASSQVATIYNEQFF
>TRBV5-1|TRBJ2-7
CASSSQGQASQQYF
>TRBV6-6|TRBJ1-2
CASSYGNYGYTF
>TRBV28|TRBJ2-7
CASSSFGTSGSYEQYF
>TRBV6-6|TRBJ1-1
CASSLDRATEAFF
>TRBV6-5|TRBJ1-1
CASKNNRRDEAFF
>TRBV5-1|TRBJ2-3
CASSPLAGGPLGTDTQYF
>TRBV11-3|TRBJ1-6
CASSFPDRLGHSPLHF
>TRBV7-2|TRBJ2-5
CASSLGAGGGETQYF
>TRBV5-1|TRBJ2-3
CASSPGGGRPDTQYF
>TRBV19|TRBJ1-1
CASSLEPKDTEAFF
>TRBV15|TRBJ2-7
CATSRELAGGYEQYF
>TRBV4-3|TRBJ2-4
CASSQGTGPAKNIQYF
>TRBV11-2|TRBJ2-1
CASSPGTSGYRWEQFF
>TRBV7-9|TRBJ2-5
CASSPQGAQGWETQYF
>TRBV11-3|TRBJ2-1
CASSLDKRQQFF
>TRBV7-2|TRBJ2-7
CASSLFSGDNEQYF
>TRBV27|TRBJ2-7
CASRPGTGIYEQYF
>TRBV7-9|TRBJ2-7
CASSSPTGHKGEQYF
>TRBV11-3|TRBJ2-3
CASSPSSGANTDTQYF
>TRBV27|TRBJ2-2
CASSHPRGRSAGELFF
>TRBV15|TRBJ1-1
CATNHREGDTEAFF
>TRBV7-3|TRBJ2-1
CASSINRDHNEQFF
>TRBV4-1|TRBJ2-1
CASSQGRASGRFHNEQFF
>TRBV19|TRBJ2-7
CASSFNRGPSEQYF
>TRBV6-5|TRBJ2-5
CASRSRVGGQETQYF
>TRBV19|TRBJ1-5
CASSMGGHSNQPQHF
>TRBV28|TRBJ1-2
CASRRQFNGYTF
>TRBV7-2|TRBJ2-1
CASSLAWAHNEQFF
>TRBV7-3|TRBJ2-5
CASSLGGKETQYF
>TRBV9|TRBJ2-5
CASTQGANQETQYF
>TRBV30|TRBJ2-7
CAWIKPTGRDEQYF
>TRBV6-6|TRBJ2-1
CASSRGQQGRWNEQFF
>TRBV6-1|TRBJ2-7
CASSEVGQSSYEQYF
>TRBV15|TRBJ1-4
CATSSAVGQLATNEKLFF
>TRBV7-9|TRBJ2-7
CASSLGTGAYEQYF
>TRBV4-2|TRBJ2-1
CASSQDGTSGYNEQFF
>TRBV9|TRBJ2-5
CASSTGTGQETQYF
>TRBV28|TRBJ2-6
CASSPPRAGANVLTF
>TRBV7-2|TRBJ1-5
CASSLARADSNQPQHF